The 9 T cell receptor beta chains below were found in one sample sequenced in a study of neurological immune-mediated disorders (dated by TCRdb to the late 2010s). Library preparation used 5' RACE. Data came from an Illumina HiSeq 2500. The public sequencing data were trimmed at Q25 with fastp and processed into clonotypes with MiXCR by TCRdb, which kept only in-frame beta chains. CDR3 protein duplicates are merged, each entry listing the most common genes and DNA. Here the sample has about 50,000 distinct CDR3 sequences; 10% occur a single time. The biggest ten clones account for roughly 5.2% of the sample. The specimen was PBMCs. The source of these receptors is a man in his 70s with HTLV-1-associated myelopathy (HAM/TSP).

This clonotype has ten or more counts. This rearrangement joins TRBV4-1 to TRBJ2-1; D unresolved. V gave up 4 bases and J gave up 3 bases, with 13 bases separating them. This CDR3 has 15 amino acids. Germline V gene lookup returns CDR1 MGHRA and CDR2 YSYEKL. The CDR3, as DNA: TGCGCCAGCAGCCCTTTTGCGATCAACTACAATGAGCAGTTCTTC. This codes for CASSPFAINYNEQFF.

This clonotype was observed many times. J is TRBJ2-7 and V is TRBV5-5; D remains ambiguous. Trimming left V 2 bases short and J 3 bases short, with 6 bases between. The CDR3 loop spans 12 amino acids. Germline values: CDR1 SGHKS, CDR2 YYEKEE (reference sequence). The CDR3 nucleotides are TGTGCCAGCAGCTTTGAGGACTACGAGCAGTACTTC. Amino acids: CASSFEDYEQYF.

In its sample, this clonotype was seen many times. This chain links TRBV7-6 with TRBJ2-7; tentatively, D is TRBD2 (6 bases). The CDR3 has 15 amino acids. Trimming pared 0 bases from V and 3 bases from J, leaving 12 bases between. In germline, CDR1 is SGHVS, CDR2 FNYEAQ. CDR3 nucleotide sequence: TGTGCCAGCAGCTTAGCGCCCCAAGCGGGCTACGAGCAGTACTTC. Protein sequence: CASSLAPQAGYEQYF.

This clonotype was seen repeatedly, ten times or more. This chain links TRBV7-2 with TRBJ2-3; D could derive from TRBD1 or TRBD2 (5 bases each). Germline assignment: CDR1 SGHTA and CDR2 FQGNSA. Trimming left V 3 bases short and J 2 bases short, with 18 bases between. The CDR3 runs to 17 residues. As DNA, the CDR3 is TGTGCCAGCAGCTTGGGGATGGGACGCCCCGCCACAGATACGCAGTATTTT. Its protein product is CASSLGMGRPATDTQYF. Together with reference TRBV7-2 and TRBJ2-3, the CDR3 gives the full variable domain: GAGVSQSPSNKVTEKGKDVELRCDPISGHTALYWYRQSLGQGLEFLIYFQGNSAPDKSGLPSDRFSAERTGGSVSTLTIQRTQQEDSAVYLCASSLGMGRPATDTQYFGPGTRLTVL.

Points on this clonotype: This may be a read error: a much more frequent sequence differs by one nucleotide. This chain's CDR3 is CASREERRGNTEAFF. The CDR3 DNA follows: TGTGCCAGCAGAGAGGAGAGGCGAGGGAACACTGAAGCTTTCTTT. V gene TRBV28 combines with J gene TRBJ1-1; D uncertain. CDR1 and CDR2 from the germline V gene are MDHEN and SYDVKM. V was cut by 6 bases and J by 1 base, with 15 bases left in between. This CDR3 is built from 15 residues.

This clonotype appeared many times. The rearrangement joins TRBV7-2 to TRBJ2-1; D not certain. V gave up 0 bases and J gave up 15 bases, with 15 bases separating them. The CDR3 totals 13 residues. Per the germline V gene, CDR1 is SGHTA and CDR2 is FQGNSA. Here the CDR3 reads CASSLAQDVGSFF. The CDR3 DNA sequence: TGTGCCAGCAGCTTAGCGCAGGACGTCGGGTCGTTCTTC. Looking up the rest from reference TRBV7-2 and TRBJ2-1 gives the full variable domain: GAGVSQSPSNKVTEKGKDVELRCDPISGHTALYWYRQSLGQGLEFLIYFQGNSAPDKSGLPSDRFSAERTGGSVSTLTIQRTQQEDSAVYLCASSLAQDVGSFFGPGTRLTVL.

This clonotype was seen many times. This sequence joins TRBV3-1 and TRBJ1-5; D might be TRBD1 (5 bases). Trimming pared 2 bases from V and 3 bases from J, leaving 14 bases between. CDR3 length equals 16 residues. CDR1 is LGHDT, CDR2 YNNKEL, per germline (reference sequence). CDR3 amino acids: CASSQSLWGTNQPQHF. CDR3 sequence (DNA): TGTGCCAGCAGCCAAAGTCTTTGGGGGACCAATCAGCCCCAGCATTTT.

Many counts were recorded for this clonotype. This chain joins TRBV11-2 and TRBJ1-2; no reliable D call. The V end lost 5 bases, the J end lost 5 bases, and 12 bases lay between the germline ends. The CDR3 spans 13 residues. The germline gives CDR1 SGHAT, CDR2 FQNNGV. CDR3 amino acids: CASSPEGQYGYTF. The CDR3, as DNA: TGTGCCAGCAGCCCAGAAGGGCAGTATGGCTACACCTTC.

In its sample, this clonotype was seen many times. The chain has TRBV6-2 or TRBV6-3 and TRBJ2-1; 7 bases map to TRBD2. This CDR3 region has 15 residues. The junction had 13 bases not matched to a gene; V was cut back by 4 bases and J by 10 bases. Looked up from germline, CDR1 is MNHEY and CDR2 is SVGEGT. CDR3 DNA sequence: TGTGCCAGCAGTTTCCGGGGACTACCCATGGGGGAGCAGTTCTTC. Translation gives CASSFRGLPMGEQFF.